Following are 20 T cell receptor beta chains from one sample sequenced in a study of graft-versus-host responses after intestinal transplantation. Measured with immunoSEQ multiplex PCR; TCRdb has only the in-frame clones, and not every one. Here the sample spans about 43,000 clones, about 95% being singletons. The starting material was PBMCs, obtained around 330 days after intestinal transplant. These TCRs come from a human patient who received an intestinal transplant, so some T cells may come from the graft donor.

The chain has TRBV20-1 and TRBJ1-5; D is uncertain. The CDR3 runs to 9 residues. Between the trimmed V and J ends, which lost 6 bases and 7 bases, there was a span of 4 bases. CDR1 is DFQATT, CDR2 SNEGSKA, per germline (reference sequence). The CDR3 spells CSAGQPQHF. Here the CDR3 DNA reads TGCAGTGCGGGGCAGCCCCAGCATTTT.

Of note for this clone: The sample holds other DNA sequences that translate to the same CDR3. The chain recombines TRBV5-6 with TRBJ1-1; D may be TRBD1 (6 bases). CDR1 SGHDT and CDR2 YYEEEE come from the germline V gene. The CDR3 is made up of 19 amino acids. With 2 bases removed from V and 1 base from J, the gap between germline ends came to 24 bases. As DNA, the CDR3 is TGTGCCAGCAGCTTACCCTGGGGGGGCCGCCCCCACGGGAACACTGAAGCTTTCTTT. Its protein is CASSLPWGGRPHGNTEAFF.

The genes are TRBV5-6 and TRBJ2-7, with D perhaps given as TRBD1 or TRBD2 (5 bases each). The ends were cut back, 4 bases at V and 3 bases at J, with 11 bases in the middle. Germline-derived CDR1 and CDR2 are SGHDT and YYEEEE. The CDR3 is made up of 13 amino acids. The CDR3 here is CASSRDPGYEQYF. The CDR3 DNA follows: TGTGCCAGCAGCCGGGACCCCGGCTACGAGCAGTACTTC.

The chain recombines TRBV15 with TRBJ2-7; D is possibly TRBD1 or TRBD2 (6 bases each). Trimming stripped 11 bases from V and 5 bases from J, with 22 bases between. This CDR3 is built from 14 residues. Germline values: CDR1 LNHNV, CDR2 YYDKDF (reference sequence). The CDR3 nucleotides read TGTGCCTACGCGGCCCACGGGGGCAACGACGAGCAGTACTTC. Encoded protein: CAYAAHGGNDEQYF. Drawing the rest from reference TRBV15 and TRBJ2-7, the complete variable domain is DAMVIQNPRYQVTQFGKPVTLSCSQTLNHNVMYWYQQKSSQAPKLLFHYYDKDFNNEADTPDNFQSRRPNTSFCFLDIRSPGLGDTAMYLCAYAAHGGNDEQYFGPGTRLTVT.

The rearrangement links TRBV2 to TRBJ2-7, with D possibly being TRBD2 (6 bases). The CDR3 has 13 amino acids. The V end was cut by 7 bases, the J end by 2 bases, with 12 bases between. The germline gives CDR1 SNHLY, CDR2 FYNNEI. The CDR3 DNA reads as TGTGCCAGCACAAGGCGGGGTACCTACGAGCAGTACTTC. Its translation is CASTRRGTYEQYF.

The chain is built from TRBV4-1 and TRBJ1-1, with TRBD1 matching 9 bases. Germline trimming cut 4 bases from V and 4 bases from J; bases unmatched to any gene: 7. The CDR3 contains 15 residues. CDR1 is MGHRA and CDR2 is YSYEKL in the germline V gene. CDR3 DNA: TGCGCCAGCAGCCCCGACAGGGGGGGGATCACTGAAGCTTTCTTT. Protein product: CASSPDRGGITEAFF.

The chain employs TRBV5-6 and TRBJ2-5; D is ambiguous. The J call is in doubt because the DNA end fits TRBJ2-7 better. The CDR3 is made up of 12 amino acids. The germline V gene encodes CDR1 SGHDT and CDR2 YYEEEE. The CDR3 region is CASSLAPYEQYF. The CDR3 coding sequence is TGTGCCAGCAGCTTGGCCCCCTACGAGCAGTACTTC.

The V call is TRBV10-3, the J call TRBJ2-6, with D perhaps matching TRBD1 (6 bases). Germline V lookup: CDR1 ENHRY, CDR2 SYGVKD. The CDR3 consists of 15 residues. Trimming cost V 10 bases and J 2 bases, with 15 bases left between them. The CDR3 region is CASKLTGTGANVLTF. The DNA of the CDR3 is TGTGCCAGCAAACTAACAGGGACTGGGGCCAACGTCCTGACTTTC.

The gene calls are TRBV6-5 and TRBJ2-1; unclear D gene. CDR1 and CDR2 (germline): MNHEY, SVGAGI. Trimming removed 6 bases at V and 1 base at J, with 10 bases between. The CDR3 covers 14 residues. CDR3 DNA: TGTGCCAGCAGCACATACGGGTCCTACAATGAGCAGTTCTTC. Translating it yields CASSTYGSYNEQFF.

V usage is TRBV5-6 and J usage is TRBJ1-6; no clear D gene. Germline CDR1 and CDR2: SGHDT and YYEEEE. The ends were cut back, 3 bases at V and 4 bases at J, with 14 bases in the middle. The CDR3 has 16 amino acids. As DNA, the CDR3 is TGTGCCAGCAGCTCCTTGATGCCTCAATATAATTCACCCCTCCACTTT. Protein sequence: CASSSLMPQYNSPLHF.

The chain has TRBV6-1 and TRBJ2-5, with 9 bases that match TRBD1. With the DNA end fitting TRBJ2-7 better, the J assignment may be wrong. The CDR3 has 15 residues. In germline, CDR1 is MNHNS, CDR2 SASEGT. The CDR3 DNA sequence: TGTGCCAGCAGGGCGGACAGGGGAGGGACCTACGAGCAGTACTTC. Amino acids: CASRADRGGTYEQYF.

This chain connects TRBV19 to TRBJ2-5; TRBD1 matches 7 bases. CDR3 size: 15 residues. The J segment lost 1 base and the V segment lost 5 bases, leaving 7 bases of the junction unmatched. CDR1 and CDR2 from the germline V gene are LNHDA and SQIVND (reference sequence). Here the CDR3 DNA reads TGTGCCAGTAGTCCCAGGACAGGACCCCAAGAGACCCAGTACTTC. This translates into CASSPRTGPQETQYF.

This rearrangement joins TRBV4-3 to TRBJ2-7, with 7 bases matching TRBD2. There are 16 residues in the CDR3. CDR1 LGHNA and CDR2 YSLEER come from the germline V gene. V shed 5 bases and J 5 bases; nucleotides not matched to a gene: 15. CDR3 nucleotide sequence: TGCGCCAGCAGCATTCCACGGGACTACAGTATCGACGAGCAGTACTTC. It codes for CASSIPRDYSIDEQYF.

J is TRBJ1-4 and V is TRBV5-1, with D perhaps matching TRBD1 (6 bases). The V gene lost 0 bases and the J gene lost 0 bases, with 12 bases spanning the gap. The CDR3 length is 17 residues. The V gene's germline CDR1 is SGHRS and CDR2 YFSETQ. This CDR3 reads CASSLVGGTATNEKLFF. CDR3 nucleotides: TGCGCCAGCAGCTTGGTTGGGGGCACCGCAACTAATGAAAAACTGTTTTTT.

The rearrangement links TRBV6-1 to TRBJ1-1, with TRBD1 as a possible D gene (5 bases). Trimming took off 1 base at V and 12 bases at J, with 15 bases between the two ends. The CDR3 consists of 13 residues. Per the germline V gene, CDR1 is MNHNS and CDR2 is SASEGT. CDR3 coding DNA: TGTGCCAGCAGTGAAGTCTGGGGCAGGGAAACTTTCTTT. Amino acid sequence: CASSEVWGRETFF.

The genes are TRBV2 and TRBJ2-7, with a possible D match to TRBD2 (5 bases). This CDR3 comprises 14 residues. V was shortened by 10 bases and J by 2 bases, with 18 bases between the two germline ends. CDR1 and CDR2 from the germline V gene are SNHLY and FYNNEI. In DNA, the CDR3 is TGTGCCACCTTGGCGAGGGTGTTGACCTACGAGCAGTACTTC. It specifies CATLARVLTYEQYF.

The chain has TRBV12-5 and TRBJ2-1, with 8 bases lining up with TRBD1. The CDR3 loop spans 15 amino acids. Germline V lookup: CDR1 LGHNT, CDR2 FRNRAP. The trim removed 2 bases at V and 9 bases at J, leaving 9 bases unmatched. CDR3 DNA: TGTGCTAGTGGTTTGCCCCGGACAGGGTTGATTGAGCAGTTCTTC. It specifies CASGLPRTGLIEQFF.

The rearrangement joins TRBV9 to TRBJ1-2; D ambiguous. Germline loops: CDR1 SGDLS, CDR2 YYNGEE. CDR3 length: 14 amino acids. The ends were cut back, 3 bases at V and 4 bases at J, with 13 bases in the middle. The CDR3 sequence is CASSAPTSAYGYTF. The CDR3 region has the DNA TGTGCCAGCAGCGCCCCGACCAGTGCCTATGGCTACACCTTC. The whole variable domain, remainder taken from reference TRBV9 and TRBJ1-2, is DSGVTQTPKHLITATGQRVTLRCSPRSGDLSVYWYQQSLDQGLQFLIQYYNGEERAKGNILERFSAQQFPDLHSELNLSSLELGDSALYFCASSAPTSAYGYTFGSGTRLTVV.

The CDR3 loop reads CASSFTELAGGPGTGELFF. The CDR3 bases are TGTGCCAGCAGCTTCACGGAACTAGCGGGAGGGCCGGGCACCGGGGAGCTGTTTTTT. This chain uses TRBV9 with TRBJ2-2, with 13 bases matching TRBD2. Germline values: CDR1 SGDLS, CDR2 YYNGEE. The CDR3 has 19 amino acids. With 4 bases clipped from V and 4 bases from J, the junction kept 13 bases outside the gene matches.

The CDR3 DNA reads TGTGCTAGTGGTTTAAGAGGTTATGGCTACACCTTC. It is translated as CASGLRGYGYTF. The rearrangement links TRBV12-5 to TRBJ1-2, with D unclear. Germline V gene lookup returns CDR1 LGHNT and CDR2 FRNRAP. The CDR3 extends over 12 amino acids. Trimming removed 3 bases from V and 5 bases from J, with 7 bases in between.